The 10 T cell receptor beta chains below all came from one sample that was sequenced in a study of T cell repertoires in cytomegalovirus infection. TCRdb reprocessed the reads with MiXCR, giving one entry per CDR3 protein. The table records about 830,000 distinct CDR3 sequences, about 33% of them present only once. No antigen has been identified for these receptors. This specimen consisted of cultured CD8+ T cells from PBMCs, obtained from culture after CMV antigen stimulation. Receptor source: a human donor in good health (CMV status not recorded). Some clones in this sample may be carry-over from other donors' samples.

This clonotype was picked up a small number of times. The chain has TRBV19 and TRBJ2-1, with 10 bases lining up with TRBD2. The CDR3 sequence is 15 residues long. Trimming cost V 5 bases and J 8 bases; bases outside gene matches: 9. The germline V gene has CDR1 LNHDA and CDR2 SQIVND (reference sequence). DNA for the CDR3: TGTGCCAGTAGTGGAAAGCGGGGGGGCCGGGATGAGCAGTTCTTC. Protein sequence: CASSGKRGGRDEQFF. Using reference TRBV19 and TRBJ2-1 for the parts outside the CDR3, the full variable domain is DGGITQSPKYLFRKEGQNVTLSCEQNLNHDAMYWYRQDPGQGLRLIYYSQIVNDFQKGDIAEGYSVSREKKESFPLTVTSAQKNPTAFYLCASSGKRGGRDEQFFGPGTRLTVL.

Many counts were recorded for this clonotype. The genes are TRBV7-8 and TRBJ1-1, with 7 nucleotides matching TRBD1. Germline V gives CDR1 SGHVS, CDR2 FQNEAQ. CDR3 length: 16 residues. V shed 1 base and J 1 base; nucleotides not matched to a gene: 6. The CDR3 region has the DNA TGTGCCAGCAGCTTAGTGGGAGACAGGGCGAACACTGAAGCTTTCTTT. It encodes CASSLVGDRANTEAFF.

This clonotype was counted between two and nine times. The chain combines TRBV6-1 with TRBJ2-1; 11 nucleotides align to TRBD1. Trimming cost V 6 bases and J 10 bases; bases outside gene matches: 5. The CDR3 is 13 amino acids. CDR1 is MNHNS and CDR2 is SASEGT in the germline V gene. The CDR3 sequence is CASSRTGGEEQFF. CDR3 nucleotides: TGTGCCAGCAGCCGGACAGGGGGCGAGGAGCAGTTCTTC.

The chain couples TRBV5-8 to TRBJ1-1, with D possibly TRBD1 on 6 matching bases. The V gene lost 3 bases and the J gene lost 5 bases, with 14 bases spanning the gap. Germline CDR1 SGHTS, CDR2 YDEGEE. CDR3 size: 14 residues. The CDR3 DNA follows: TGTGCCAGCAGCTCGAACAGGGTGGTTACTGAAGCTTTCTTT. Translating it yields CASSSNRVVTEAFF.

CDR3 in amino acids: CASSYSVPYDRETQYF. The CDR3 DNA is TGTGCCAGCAGTTACTCTGTGCCCTATGACCGGGAGACCCAGTACTTC. The J gene is TRBJ2-5, the V gene TRBV6-5; the D is unclear. The CDR3 is 16 residues long. Germline V gene sequence: CDR1 MNHEY, CDR2 SVGAGI. The V and J ends lost 0 bases and 5 bases respectively, with 16 bases between them.

The chain has TRBV27 and TRBJ1-5; no clear D gene. In germline, CDR1 is MNHEY, CDR2 SMNVEV (reference sequence). Trimming shortened V by 5 bases and J by 0 bases, and 8 bases separated the two germline ends. This CDR3 has 14 amino acids. CDR3 amino acids: CASSPFSSNQPQHF. As DNA, the CDR3 is TGTGCCAGCAGTCCCTTCAGTAGCAATCAGCCCCAGCATTTT.

This clonotype was seen a handful of times. CDR3 nucleotides: TGTGCCAGCAGTGAACTAGAGCAGTACTTC. This gives the protein CASSELEQYF. The chain has TRBV6-1 and TRBJ2-7; D remains unclear. The V gene lost 2 bases and the J gene lost 7 bases, with 3 bases spanning the gap. This CDR3 contains 10 residues. Germline V gives CDR1 MNHNS, CDR2 SASEGT.

The sample holds many counts of this clonotype. The gene calls are TRBV7-9 and TRBJ2-7; D not certain. Germline loops: CDR1 SEHNR, CDR2 FQNEAQ (reference sequence). The CDR3 covers 14 residues. V was pared by 3 bases and J by 3 bases, with 12 bases between. CDR3 in amino acids: CASSFSGRSYEQYF. In nucleotides, the CDR3 is TGTGCCAGCAGCTTTAGTGGGCGCAGCTACGAGCAGTACTTC.

This clonotype was recorded a few times. The chain carries TRBV7-6 and TRBJ2-5; D not resolved. Germline V gives CDR1 SGHVS, CDR2 FNYEAQ. Deletions cut 7 bases from V and 5 bases from J, with 8 bases between. The CDR3 runs to 11 residues. DNA of the CDR3: TGTGCCAGCACCCCAGGCGAGACCCAGTACTTC. Protein product: CASTPGETQYF. Variable domain in full (rest from reference TRBV7-6 and TRBJ2-5): GAGVSQSPRYKVTKRGQDVALRCDPISGHVSLYWYRQALGQGPEFLTYFNYEAQQDKSGLPNDRFSAERPEGSISTLTIQRTEQRDSAMYRCASTPGETQYFGPGTRLLVL.

The chain has TRBV27 and TRBJ1-1; D might be TRBD1 (5 bases). This CDR3 has 14 amino acids. With 7 bases removed from V and 7 bases from J, the gap between germline ends came to 19 bases. Per germline, CDR1 MNHEY and CDR2 SMNVEV (reference sequence). CDR3 amino acids: CASNPTLGVGEAFF. CDR3 DNA: TGTGCCAGCAACCCAACCTTGGGGGTAGGTGAAGCTTTCTTT.